Below are 8 T cell receptor beta chains sequenced from a single sample in a study of response to subunit inactivated influenza vaccine. TCRdb processed the RT-PCR reads anew with MiXCR; each CDR3 protein has one entry. The sample consists of roughly 650,000 distinct CDR3 sequences, about 14% of them appearing once. The specimen comprised PBMCs from blood, sampled roughly 2 weeks before vaccination. The origin of the receptors is a man between 45 and 60 years old who received an inactivated influenza vaccine.

The rearrangement links TRBV7-6 to TRBJ2-1; TRBD2 agrees at 14 bases. The CDR3 extends over 19 amino acids. V was clipped by 0 bases and J by 9 bases; unmatched bases: 13. Germline V gene lookup returns CDR1 SGHVS and CDR2 FNYEAQ. In nucleotides, the CDR3 is TGTGCCAGCAGCTTAGCCCTAATGGGGGGGACTAGCGGGAGAGGTGAGCAGTTCTTC. It translates to CASSLALMGGTSGRGEQFF.

This sequence joins TRBV29-1 and TRBJ1-3, with D tentatively TRBD1 (5 bases). The CDR3 covers 13 residues. Germline V gene sequence: CDR1 SQVTM, CDR2 ANQGSEA. V was trimmed by 4 bases and J by 0 bases, leaving 7 bases between them. CDR3 nucleotides: TGCAGCGTTGCCGGGGGCTCTGGAAACACCATATATTTT. Residues: CSVAGGSGNTIYF.

This clonotype was counted only a few times. This chain uses TRBV12-3 or TRBV12-4 with TRBJ2-5; 8 bases agree with TRBD1. The length of the CDR3 is 15 residues. After removal of 6 bases from V and 5 bases from J, the junction contained 11 bases not matched to a gene. The CDR3 sequence is CASSRRQGSGETQYF. For the CDR3, the DNA is TGTGCCAGCAGCCGCCGACAGGGGTCCGGGGAGACCCAGTACTTC.

This clonotype appeared a few times. V and J are TRBV2 and TRBJ2-5; 14 bases agree with TRBD2. J was trimmed by 4 bases and V by 11 bases; bases with no gene match: 15. Germline loops: CDR1 SNHLY, CDR2 FYNNEI. This CDR3 is built from 17 residues. Written as DNA, the CDR3 is TGTGCCCAGCAGGGGGTGTTCGGACTAGCGGGAGGAGAGACCCAGTACTTC. Encoded protein: CAQQGVFGLAGGETQYF.

This clonotype was observed a few times. The V gene is TRBV7-2, the J gene TRBJ2-1, with D tentatively TRBD1 (6 bases). With 5 bases removed from V and 7 bases from J, the gap between germline ends came to 12 bases. CDR3 size: 13 residues. Germline CDR1 reads SGHTA; CDR2 reads FQGNSA. The CDR3, as DNA: TGTGCCAGCAGCAAACAGGGTCGGAATGAGCAGTTCTTC. This encodes CASSKQGRNEQFF.

This clonotype has a handful of counts. This chain uses TRBV2 with TRBJ2-2; D is possibly TRBD2 (5 bases). V was clipped by 6 bases and J by 4 bases, with 12 bases between them. Germline V gives CDR1 SNHLY, CDR2 FYNNEI. This CDR3 is 14 amino acids long. CDR3 loop: CASSTAEGTGELFF. CDR3 nucleotide sequence: TGTGCCAGCAGCACGGCCGAGGGCACCGGGGAGCTGTTTTTT. The variable domain in full, completed from reference TRBV2 and TRBJ2-2, reads EPEVTQTPSHQVTQMGQEVILRCVPISNHLYFYWYRQILGQKVEFLVSFYNNEISEKSEIFDDQFSVERPDGSNFTLKIRSTKLEDSAMYFCASSTAEGTGELFFGEGSRLTVL.

The genes are TRBV11-2 and TRBJ2-2; 11 positions match TRBD1. Germline V gene lookup returns CDR1 SGHAT and CDR2 FQNNGV. The J segment lost 4 bases and the V segment lost 0 bases, leaving 10 bases of the junction unmatched. The CDR3 has 19 residues. CDR3 loop: CASSLDLLRTGGFTGELFF. In DNA form, the CDR3 reads TGTGCCAGCAGCTTAGATCTTCTCCGGACAGGGGGCTTCACCGGGGAGCTGTTTTTT.

The chain combines TRBV7-8 with TRBJ2-4; D is perhaps TRBD1 (5 bases). Germline V gene sequence: CDR1 SGHVS, CDR2 FQNEAQ. V lost 5 bases and J lost 9, with 23 bases in between. The CDR3 consists of 16 residues. CDR3 DNA sequence: TGTGCCAGCAGCCCCAGCGTGGTGGACAATTGGGGCATTCAGTACTTC. This codes for CASSPSVVDNWGIQYF.